This section outlines one T cell receptor (beta chain) sequence together with its context. Antigen: not known. Documented treatment: roughly 19 received Ad26.COV2.S at low or high dose, single or two shots; about 5 received placebo; per-sample allocation not given. Samples analyzed were those drawn on day 63 after the first vaccine or placebo injection. This sample was included in a study of Ad26.COV2.S vaccination and SARS-CoV-2 variants. Study overall: The Ad26.COV2.S arm of the COV1001 trial was where the donor was placed. Ad26.COV2.S, an intramuscular injection, was given once or twice 56 days apart.

V was cut by 5 bases and J by 5 bases, with 9 bases left in between. The CDR3 extends over 12 amino acids. CDR1 and CDR2 (germline): MDHEN, SYDVKM. The table came from immunoSEQ multiplex PCR; TCRdb's copy has only in-frame clones and leaves some out. The table shows hundreds of thousands of clones, with about 87% occurring only once. Notes on the study in general: Substantial post-vaccination breadth of spike-specific CD8+ and CD4+ T cell responses was reported. It is possible that the TCR breadth and depth analyses underestimated the total T cell responses.

The V gene is TRBV28, the J gene TRBJ2-5, with D unresolved. The material was peripheral blood, obtained in a trial of Ad26.COV2.S vaccine versus placebo. This sequence originates from a person aged 18-60 years who received the Ad26.COV2.S COVID-19 vaccine or a placebo. CDR3 loop: CASSNPRETQYF. CDR3 bases: TGTGCCAGCAGTAACCCCCGGGAGACCCAGTACTTC.